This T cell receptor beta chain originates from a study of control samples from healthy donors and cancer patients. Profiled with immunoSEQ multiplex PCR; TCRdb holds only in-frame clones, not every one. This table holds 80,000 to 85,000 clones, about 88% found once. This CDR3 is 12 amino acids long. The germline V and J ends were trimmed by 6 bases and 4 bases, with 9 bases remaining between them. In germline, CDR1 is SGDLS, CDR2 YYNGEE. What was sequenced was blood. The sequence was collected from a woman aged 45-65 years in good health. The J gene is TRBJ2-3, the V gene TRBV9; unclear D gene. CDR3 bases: TGTGCCAGCAAGGGCTTAGCAGATACGCAGTATTTT. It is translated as CASKGLADTQYF.